This note documents a single TCR beta chain sequence. This clone's antigen is unknown. One base away there is no much larger clone; base qualities are not given. Inclusive of the bounding cysteine and phenylalanine, the CDR3 is 15 residues long. Just the 45-base CDR3 DNA is kept, in frame starting at base 1. CDR1 SGDLS and CDR2 YYNGEE were looked up in the germline V gene. V lost 0 bases and J lost 3 bases, and the count of bases not matched to a germline gene is 2. Library preparation employed the immunoSEQ multiplex PCR assay. An external provider performed TCRbeta CDR3 sequencing as a commercial service. Per the source publication's procedure: The analyses used productive nucleotide sequences together with amino acid sequences obtained by in silico translation. Diversity was measured with Renyi entropy across alpha values, using the median of 200 repeated subsamples to equalise sample size. Pairwise repertoire distance was calculated as one minus the Chao-modified Jaccard index to correct for under-sampling and was used for clustering. Frequency-weighted overlap with synovial clonotypes was computed over 200 sample sizes, 200 draws without replacement each, and reported at the smaller sample's size. TCRdb took over this immuneACCESS table, retaining in-frame rearrangements with V and J assigned. Such tables are incomplete; in checked studies, under half of the missing clones stem from an unresolved V gene, and the remainder is unexplained. The V and J calls and clone size were taken over from that table, and D and trimming were inferred from the DNA. The sample table shows 30,000 or so clones, and more than 90% are seen once. Around 0.68% of the sample is held by the ten biggest clonotypes.

The entry originates in a study of circulating and synovial CD4+ cells in juvenile arthritis (dated by TCRdb to the mid-2010s). General notes on the study: Within each patient, the TCRbeta CDR3 repertoires of synovial CD4 T cells, bulk blood CD4 T cells and circulating HLA-DR+ CD4 T cells were compared. Repertoire sequencing aimed to confirm that a circulating synovial-like CD4 T cell subset was enriched in synovial clonotypes. The paper's findings and limits, for the study overall: Traditional Vbeta family usage analysis did not detect the difference between circulating pathogenic-like lymphocytes and bulk blood T cells. Compared with bulk blood CD4 repertoires, both the synovial and the circulating pathogenic-like lymphocyte repertoires were less diverse, and some CPL samples were as oligoclonal as synovium. Because overlap with synovium was found to increase with sequencing depth, the full repertoire overlap was likely underestimated by the measured shared-clonotype fractions. Because T cell genome counts differed by at least an order of magnitude between CPL and bulk blood CD4 samples, sample-size effects were addressed. Circulating pathogenic-like lymphocytes were found to cluster with synovial T cells, and a substantially higher fraction of CDR3 sequences was shared with synovium by circulating pathogenic-like lymphocytes than by bulk blood.

The sequenced samples were obtained from patients with active juvenile idiopathic arthritis. Cells were sorted right after thawing, and dead cells were excluded with Live/Dead Fixable Near-IR Stain. The origin of this receptor is a human donor with juvenile idiopathic arthritis. Material: CD4+ T cells from blood. The sequence joins TRBV9 to TRBJ1-4; 7 bases in the middle match TRBD1. The nucleotide sequence reads TGTGCCAGCAGCGTAGCGGGACAGCCTAATGAAAAACTGTTTTTT. Translated, it gives CASSVAGQPNEKLFF.